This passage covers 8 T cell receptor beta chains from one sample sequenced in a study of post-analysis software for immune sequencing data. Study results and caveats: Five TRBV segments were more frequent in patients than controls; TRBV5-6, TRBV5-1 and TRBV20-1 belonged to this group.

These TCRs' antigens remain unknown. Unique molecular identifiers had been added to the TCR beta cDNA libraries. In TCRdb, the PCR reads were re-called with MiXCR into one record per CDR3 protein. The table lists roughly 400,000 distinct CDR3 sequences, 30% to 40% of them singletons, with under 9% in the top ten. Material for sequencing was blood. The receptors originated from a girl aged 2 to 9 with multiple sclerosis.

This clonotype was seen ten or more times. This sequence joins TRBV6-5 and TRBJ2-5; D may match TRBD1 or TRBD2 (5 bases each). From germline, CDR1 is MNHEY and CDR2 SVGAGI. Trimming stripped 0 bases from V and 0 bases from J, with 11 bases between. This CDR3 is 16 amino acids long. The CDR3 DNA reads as TGTGCCAGCAGTTACTCCGGGACCTCGTACCAAGAGACCCAGTACTTC. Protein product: CASSYSGTSYQETQYF.

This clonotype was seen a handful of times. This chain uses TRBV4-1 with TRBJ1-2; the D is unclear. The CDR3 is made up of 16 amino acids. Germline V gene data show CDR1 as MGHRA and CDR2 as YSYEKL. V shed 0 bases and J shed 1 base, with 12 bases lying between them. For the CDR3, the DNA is TGCGCCAGCAGCCAAGAGTCGCGCAGTAATAACTATGGCTACACCTTC. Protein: CASSQESRSNNYGYTF.

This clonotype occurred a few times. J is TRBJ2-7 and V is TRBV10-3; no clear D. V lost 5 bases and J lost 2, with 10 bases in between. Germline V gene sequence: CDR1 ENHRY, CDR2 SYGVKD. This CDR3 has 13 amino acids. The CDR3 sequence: CAISKDGTYEQYF. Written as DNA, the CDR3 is TGTGCCATCAGTAAAGACGGTACCTACGAGCAGTACTTC.

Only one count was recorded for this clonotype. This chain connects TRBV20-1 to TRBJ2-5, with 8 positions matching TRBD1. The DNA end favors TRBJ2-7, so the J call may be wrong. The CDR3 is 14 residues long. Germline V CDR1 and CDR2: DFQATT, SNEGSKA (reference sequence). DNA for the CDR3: TGCAGTGCTAGGCCCCGGGACAGGACCTACGAGCAGTACTTC. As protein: CSARPRDRTYEQYF.

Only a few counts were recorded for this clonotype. The CDR3 sequence is CASTPGRFEYNEQFF. Written as DNA, the CDR3 is TGTGCCAGCACCCCAGGCCGGTTTGAATACAATGAGCAGTTCTTC. This chain links TRBV11-2 with TRBJ2-1; D not certain. The CDR3 length is 15 residues. Germline assignment: CDR1 SGHAT and CDR2 FQNNGV. Trimming removed 7 bases at V and 4 bases at J, with 17 bases between.

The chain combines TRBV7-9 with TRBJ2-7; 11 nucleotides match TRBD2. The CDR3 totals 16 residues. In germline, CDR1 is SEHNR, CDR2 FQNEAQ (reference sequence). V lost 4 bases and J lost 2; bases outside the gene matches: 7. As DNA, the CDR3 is TGTGCCAGCAGCTATCGGACTAGCGGGTCAACCTACGAGCAGTACTTC. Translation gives CASSYRTSGSTYEQYF.

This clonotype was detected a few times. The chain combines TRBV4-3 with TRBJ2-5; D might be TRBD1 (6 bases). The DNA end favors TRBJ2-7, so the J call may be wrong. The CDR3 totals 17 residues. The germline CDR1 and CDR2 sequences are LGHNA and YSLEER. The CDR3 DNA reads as TGCGCCAGCAGCCAAGTCGGGTCAGGGGACGCCGCCTACGAGCAGTACTTC. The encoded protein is CASSQVGSGDAAYEQYF.

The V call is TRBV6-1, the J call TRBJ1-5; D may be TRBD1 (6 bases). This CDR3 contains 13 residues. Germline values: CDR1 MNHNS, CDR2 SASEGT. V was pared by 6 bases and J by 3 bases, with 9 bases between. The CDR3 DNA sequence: TGTGCCAGCAGCGGACAGTACAATCAGCCCCAGCATTTT. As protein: CASSGQYNQPQHF.